The TCR beta chain described here comes from a study of CD8 T cells in ankylosing spondylitis. This CDR3 is built from 15 residues. V was cut by 3 bases and J by 3 bases, with 15 bases left in between. The germline V gene has CDR1 SGHDT and CDR2 YYEEEE. TCRdb re-analysed the 5' RACE reads in MiXCR, keeping a single row per CDR3 protein. The sample has 150,000 to 250,000 distinct CDR3 sequences; around 13% are singletons. The gene calls are TRBV5-6 and TRBJ2-5, with D perhaps assigned TRBD1 or TRBD2 (5 bases each). The TCR originated in a male donor with ankylosing spondylitis or in good health (not recorded which). The sample taken for sequencing was blood, either unsorted or a sorted T cell fraction (not recorded which). CDR3 protein: CASSWDLQGKETQYF. CDR3 nucleotides: TGTGCCAGCAGCTGGGACCTTCAGGGAAAAGAGACCCAGTACTTC.